The clone carrying this TCR beta chain was recorded many times. What it binds is unknown. The use of a sample-barcoded 5' primer and a J-beta primer mix characterized a second PCR of about 7 to 12 cycles. Individual samples furnished no less than 2.5 million CDR3-containing paired-end reads apiece. TCRdb itself ran the 5' RACE reads through MiXCR, one entry per CDR3 protein. The repertoire holds about 1.6 million distinct CDR3 sequences, with about 35% as singletons. Approximately 9 milliliters of peripheral blood were drawn from each donor into EDTA-treated tubes. This sample stems from a study of blood T cells in healthy people across ages. Study observations and caveats: A roughly linear fall in TCR beta diversity per million T cells was seen with increasing age. Naive CD4+ cell counts and diversity both ran higher in long-lived than in aged donors.

The CDR3 is made up of 16 amino acids. CDR1 SGHTA and CDR2 FQGNSA come from the germline V gene. The V and J ends lost 5 bases and 5 bases respectively, with 20 bases between them. This clonotype originated in a woman aged 25-40 years in good health. The chain carries TRBV7-2 and TRBJ2-3, with D tentatively TRBD2 (6 bases). Sequenced: blood. CDR3 in DNA: TGTGCCAGCAGCGCCCGCTCCGGGACTGCGGGAGATACGCAGTATTTT. Translated: CASSARSGTAGDTQYF.